A selection of T cell receptor beta chains follows, all from one sample in a study of cytotoxic CD8 clonotypes in ibrutinib-treated CLL. Produced via immunoSEQ multiplex PCR; TCRdb's table is partial and in-frame only. Of over 100,000 clones detected, approximately 58% appear once; the ten largest clones hold about 40%. This specimen consisted of PBMCs, obtained after 24 months of ibrutinib treatment. All receptors come from a human donor with chronic lymphocytic leukemia. The CDR3 runs from the conserved cysteine through the conserved F or W. Fields, in order: D gene, clone size, V gene, J gene, CDR3 DNA, CDR3 protein. The D gene is left open where the match is weak. Rows give clone size only sometimes, using once, few, many, or a class for an expanded clone.

>TRBD1|-|TRBV2|TRBJ1-5
TGTGCCAGCAGTGAACCGGGACAGACCCCGAATCAGCCCCAGCATTTT
CASSEPGQTPNQPQHF
>-|-|TRBV7-9|TRBJ2-2
TGTGCCAGCAGCTTGGCACAGGTGGACACCGGGGAGCTGTTTTTT
CASSLAQVDTGELFF
>-|-|TRBV7-8|TRBJ1-5
TGTGCCAGCAGCTTTAGCGGGGGCCTGACAGAGCCCCAGCATTTT
CASSFSGGLTEPQHF
>-|-|TRBV27|TRBJ2-7
TGTGCAGCTCACGCGGCAGGCCGCTACGAGCAGTACTTC
CAAHAAGRYEQYF
>-|few|TRBV25-1|TRBJ2-7
TGTGCCAGCAGTGGATTCACCTACGAGCAGTACTTC
CASSGFTYEQYF
>TRBD1|-|TRBV29-1|TRBJ2-3
TGCAGCGTGCGACAGGGAGCTGATACGCAGTATTTT
CSVRQGADTQYF
>-|few|TRBV2|TRBJ1-2
TGTGCCAGGGGACCCGTGGGGGCATCGGATGGCTACACCTTC
CARGPVGASDGYTF
>-|-|TRBV4-1|TRBJ1-5
TGCGCCAGCAGCCAAGGAGGGGCTCGAAATCAGCCCCAGCATTTT
CASSQGGARNQPQHF
>TRBD1|many|TRBV4-1|TRBJ1-4
TGCGCCAGCAGCCAAGGTGAACAGGGGGCTAGGGAAAAACTGTTTTTT
CASSQGEQGAREKLFF
>TRBD1|few|TRBV13|TRBJ2-6
TGTGCCAGCAGCTTAGCCACAGGGGGCACTGGGGCCAACGTCCTGACTTTC
CASSLATGGTGANVLTF
>-|-|TRBV7-2|TRBJ2-7
TGTGCCAGCAGCCAAATGGTATCCACCTACGAGCAGTACTTC
CASSQMVSTYEQYF
>TRBD1|-|TRBV7-9|TRBJ1-5
TGTGCCAGCAGCCCGGGACAGGGAGGAAATCAGCCCCAGCATTTT
CASSPGQGGNQPQHF
>-|-|TRBV5-6|TRBJ2-4
TGTGCCAGCAGCCTTATAGCAGGGTCGGGGAACATTCAGTACTTC
CASSLIAGSGNIQYF
>-|-|TRBV13|TRBJ2-7
TGTGCCAGCAGCTTGGGAGGAAACCCAAACTACGAGCAGTACTTC
CASSLGGNPNYEQYF
>TRBD1|few|TRBV4-1|TRBJ1-2
TGCGCCAGCAGCCAAACCCTACAGGGGTTTGGCTACACCTTC
CASSQTLQGFGYTF
>TRBD2|-|TRBV27|TRBJ2-4
TGTGCCAGCAGTGCCCGGTGGGCGGGGGGCAGCCGGGGGGACATTCAGTACTTC
CASSARWAGGSRGDIQYF
>-|-|TRBV10-1|TRBJ2-3
TGCGCCAGCAGTGAGTCGGGGCGGGAAGCAAGCACAGATACGCAGTATTTT
CASSESGREASTDTQYF
>TRBD1|few|TRBV4-1|TRBJ2-7
TGCGCCAGCAGCCAAGATGCCCCGGGGGACAGGGTCTCCTACGAGCAGTACTTC
CASSQDAPGDRVSYEQYF
>TRBD1|few|TRBV5-1|TRBJ2-1
TGCGCCAGCAGCTCCCCTCGTCCGGGACAGGCGATCAATGAGCAGTTCTTC
CASSSPRPGQAINEQFF
>TRBD1|-|TRBV7-9|TRBJ1-1
TGTGCCAGCAGTTTTCCCGACAGGGGCCCTGAAGCTTTCTTT
CASSFPDRGPEAFF
>-|-|TRBV30|TRBJ1-2
TGTGCCTGGCCTGTTGGAGGCTACACCTTC
CAWPVGGYTF
>-|-|TRBV6-4|TRBJ1-6
TGTGCCAGCAGTGAAGGCGGTAATTCACCCCTCCACTTT
CASSEGGNSPLHF
>-|-|TRBV14|TRBJ1-2
TGTGCCACCGGGGGGCTTGGTGGCTACACCTTC
CATGGLGGYTF
>TRBD1|-|TRBV5-1|TRBJ2-3
TGCGCCAGCAGCCCTCTACAGGGGTTGAGAGATACGCAGTATTTT
CASSPLQGLRDTQYF
>TRBD1|-|TRBV7-6|TRBJ2-3
TGTGCCAGCAGCTCGGCCGGGACAGGGGTGGCAGATACGCAGTATTTT
CASSSAGTGVADTQYF
>-|-|TRBV7-2|TRBJ2-1
TGTGCCAGCAGTCTTCCGATAAACTTGGGCAATGAGCAGTTCTTC
CASSLPINLGNEQFF
>-|-|TRBV6-5|TRBJ1-6
TGTGCCAGCAGACCATCTTATGGTAACTCACCCCTCCACTTT
CASRPSYGNSPLHF
>-|-|TRBV7-9|TRBJ2-6
TGTGCCAGTACAAGGGACTCTGGGGCCAACGTCCTGACTTTC
CASTRDSGANVLTF
>-|few|TRBV5-1|TRBJ2-1
TGCGCCAGCAGCTTTGCTTTTGGAGCCTCCTCGGGTGAGCAGTTCTTC
CASSFAFGASSGEQFF
>-|-|TRBV7-2|TRBJ1-2
TGTGCCAGCAGCTTACTATGGGGCTACACCTTC
CASSLLWGYTF
>-|-|TRBV11-1|TRBJ2-3
TGTGCCAGCAGCCCTAATGCACCCCCCCAGCGGGATACGCAGTATTTT
CASSPNAPPQRDTQYF
>-|-|TRBV5-1|TRBJ1-5
TGCGCCAGCAGCCCGGGGGCGGATGGACCCCAGCATTTT
CASSPGADGPQHF
>-|once|TRBV19|TRBJ1-1
TGTGCCAGTAGTTGGGGTCCGCTGAACACTGAAGCTTTCTTT
CASSWGPLNTEAFF
>TRBD2|-|TRBV5-8|TRBJ2-5
TGTGCCAGCAGCTTGGACAGGACTAGCAGAGAGACCCAGTACTTC
CASSLDRTSRETQYF
>-|once|TRBV6-4|TRBJ2-3
TGTGCCAGCAGTGACTCAGGTACCATCACCACAGATACGCAGTATTTT
CASSDSGTITTDTQYF
>-|-|TRBV30|TRBJ2-6
TGTGCCTGGAGCGTTGCGGTCCCTGGGGCCAACGTCCTGACTTTC
CAWSVAVPGANVLTF
>-|-|TRBV5-4|TRBJ1-1
TGTGCCACGCAGGGAACCGGGAACACTGAAGCTTTCTTT
CATQGTGNTEAFF
>-|few|TRBV7-9|TRBJ1-2
TGTGCCAGCAGCTCGCCGGGCCTTACTAACTATGGCTACACCTTC
CASSSPGLTNYGYTF
>-|-|TRBV5-6|TRBJ2-7
TGTGCCAGCAGCTTCGCCGGGGCATCCTACGAGCAGTACTTC
CASSFAGASYEQYF
>TRBD2|-|TRBV5-1|TRBJ2-1
TGCGCCAGCAGCGGCCTCCCCAGCGGGGGCTACAATGAGCAGTTCTTC
CASSGLPSGGYNEQFF
>TRBD2|-|TRBV30|TRBJ2-2
TGTGCCTGGAGTGTAGCTGGACTAGCGGGCGGGGAGCTGTTTTTT
CAWSVAGLAGGELFF
>TRBD1|-|TRBV19|TRBJ2-3
TGTGCCAGTGCCCCGGACAGGGCGGCAGATACGCAGTATTTT
CASAPDRAADTQYF
>TRBD1|-|TRBV2|TRBJ1-2
TGTGCCAGCAGTATACCGGGACAGGGAAAGGGTGGCTACACCTTC
CASSIPGQGKGGYTF
>TRBD1|few|TRBV30|TRBJ1-5
TGTGCCTGGAGTGTACAGGGGAGCAATCAGCCCCAGCATTTT
CAWSVQGSNQPQHF
>-|-|TRBV6-5|TRBJ2-1
TGTGCCAGCAGTTACGCTGCCTTAGGGAACGATGAGCAGTTCTTC
CASSYAALGNDEQFF
>-|-|TRBV9|TRBJ2-7
TGTGCCAGCAGCGGCGGCCTTACAGGATACGAGCAGTACTTC
CASSGGLTGYEQYF
>-|-|TRBV29-1|TRBJ1-1
TGCAGCGTCGTGGGGGGCAGGGGAGTTACTGAAGCTTTCTTT
CSVVGGRGVTEAFF
>-|few|TRBV29-1|TRBJ1-3
TGCAGCGTGACGGACGGTGGAAACACCATATATTTT
CSVTDGGNTIYF
>-|-|TRBV29-1|TRBJ1-2
TGCAGCGTTGGTGGCTACACCTTC
CSVGGYTF
>-|-|TRBV6-1|TRBJ2-4
TGTGCCAGCAGTGCTTATCGGCAGGAAGGAGTGTTAGACAAAAACATTCAGTACTTC
CASSAYRQEGVLDKNIQYF